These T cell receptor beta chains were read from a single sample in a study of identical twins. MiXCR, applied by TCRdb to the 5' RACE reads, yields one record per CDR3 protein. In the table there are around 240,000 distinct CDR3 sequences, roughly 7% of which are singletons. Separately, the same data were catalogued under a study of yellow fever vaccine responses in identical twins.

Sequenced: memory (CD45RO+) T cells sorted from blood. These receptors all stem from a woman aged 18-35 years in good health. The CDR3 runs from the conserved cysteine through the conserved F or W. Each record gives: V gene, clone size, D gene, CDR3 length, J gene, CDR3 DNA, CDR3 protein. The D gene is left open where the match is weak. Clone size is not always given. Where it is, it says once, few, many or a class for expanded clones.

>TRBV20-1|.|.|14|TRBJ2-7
TGCAGTGCTAGGATATTGGACGGAGCCTACGAGCAGTACTTC
CSARILDGAYEQYF
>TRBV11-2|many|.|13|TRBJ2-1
TGTGCCAGCAGCCCCGGTTGGGGCCTTGAGCAGTTCTTC
CASSPGWGLEQFF
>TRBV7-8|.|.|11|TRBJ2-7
TGTGCCAGCAGCTCCCCCCAGGAGCAGTACTTC
CASSSPQEQYF
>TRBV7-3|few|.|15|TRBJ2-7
TGTGCCAGCAGCTTAGGGGGCGGGATCTCCTACGAGCAGTACTTC
CASSLGGGISYEQYF
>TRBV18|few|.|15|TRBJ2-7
TGTGCCAGCTCACCATCACGGGGCCCCTGGCGGGAGCAGTACTTC
CASSPSRGPWREQYF
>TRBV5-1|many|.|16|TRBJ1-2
TGCGCCAGCAGCTTGGGCTGGACAGCCGAAGTTTATGGCTACACCTTC
CASSLGWTAEVYGYTF
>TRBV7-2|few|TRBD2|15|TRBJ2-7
TGTGCCAGCAGCTCGCCCGCTAGCGGGAGGTACGAGCAGTACTTC
CASSSPASGRYEQYF
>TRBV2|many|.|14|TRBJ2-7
TGTGCCAGCAGTGAAGGGGACGGAACCTACGAGCAGTACTTC
CASSEGDGTYEQYF
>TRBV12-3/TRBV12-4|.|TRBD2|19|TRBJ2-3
TGTGCCAGCACCCTTAGGAGGAGTTCAGTGCGGGACTACACAGATACGCAGTATTTT
CASTLRRSSVRDYTDTQYF
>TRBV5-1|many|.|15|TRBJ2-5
TGCGCCAGCAGCTTGCAGCAGCCCAATCAAGAGACCCAGTACTTC
CASSLQQPNQETQYF
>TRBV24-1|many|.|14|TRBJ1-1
TGTGCCACCAGAAAAGACACCAAGAACACTGAAGCTTTCTTT
CATRKDTKNTEAFF
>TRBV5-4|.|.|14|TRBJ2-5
TGTGCCAGCAGTATGGACCCACTCGGGGAGACCCAGTACTTC
CASSMDPLGETQYF
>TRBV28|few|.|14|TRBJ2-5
TGTGCCAGCAGGCCACCCGGCGGCTTGCAGACCCAGTACTTC
CASRPPGGLQTQYF
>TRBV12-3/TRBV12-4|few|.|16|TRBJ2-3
TGTGCCAGCACCTCAAACATGGGATCTAGCACAGATACGCAGTATTTT
CASTSNMGSSTDTQYF
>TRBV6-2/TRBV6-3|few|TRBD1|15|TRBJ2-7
TGTGCCAGCAGTTCGACAGGGGGGAGCTCCTACGAGCAGTACTTC
CASSSTGGSSYEQYF
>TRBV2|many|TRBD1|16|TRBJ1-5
TGTGCCAGCAGTAGTGAATCGACAGGGCTCAATCAGCCCCAGCATTTT
CASSSESTGLNQPQHF
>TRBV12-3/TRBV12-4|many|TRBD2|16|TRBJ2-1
TGTGCCAGCAGTTTAATAAAGCGGGAGCCTCGATATGAGCAGTTCTTC
CASSLIKREPRYEQFF
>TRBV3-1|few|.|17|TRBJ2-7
TGTGCCAGCAGCCCACCTCCCCCAACAGGGTTTGGGCACGAGCAGTACTTC
CASSPPPPTGFGHEQYF
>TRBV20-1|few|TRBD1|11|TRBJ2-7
TGCAGTGCTAGAGCACAGGGGAGTGAGTACTTC
CSARAQGSEYF
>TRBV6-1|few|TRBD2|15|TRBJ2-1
TGTGCCAGCAAATTAGCGGGAGGCTCCAGGGGTGAGCAGTTCTTC
CASKLAGGSRGEQFF
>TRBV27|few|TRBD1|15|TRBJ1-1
TGTGCCAGCAGGTCCCCGGGACAGGGGAAATCTGAAGCTTTCTTT
CASRSPGQGKSEAFF
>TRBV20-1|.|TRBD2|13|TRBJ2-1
TGCAGTGCTAGAAAGACTAGCGGGAGGTCGGAGTTCTTC
CSARKTSGRSEFF
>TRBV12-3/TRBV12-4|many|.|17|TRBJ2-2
TGTGCCAGCAGTTTATCTCAGGACGTCGCGAACACCGGGGAGCTGTTTTTT
CASSLSQDVANTGELFF
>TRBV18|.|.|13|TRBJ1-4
TGTGCCAGCTCACCAACCTCGGGAGAAAAACTGTTTTTT
CASSPTSGEKLFF
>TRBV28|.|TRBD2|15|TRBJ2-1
TGTGCCAGCAGTCCGCATAGCGGGAGCTACAATGAGCAGTTCTTC
CASSPHSGSYNEQFF
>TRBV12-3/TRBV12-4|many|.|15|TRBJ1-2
TGTGCCAGCAGTTACAAACTGGGAGATAACTATGGCTACACCTTC
CASSYKLGDNYGYTF
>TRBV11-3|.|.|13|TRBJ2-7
TGTGCCAGCAGCTTAGGACTGGTTTACGAGCAGTACTTC
CASSLGLVYEQYF
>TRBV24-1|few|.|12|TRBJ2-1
TGTGCCACCAGGGGAACTTTGGATGAGCAGTTCTTC
CATRGTLDEQFF
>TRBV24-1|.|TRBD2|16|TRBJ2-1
TGTGCCACCAGTGACAGGACTAGCGGGAGAGTGTATGAGCAGTTCTTC
CATSDRTSGRVYEQFF
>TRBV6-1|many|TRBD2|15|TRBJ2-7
TGTGCCAGCACCCCAAACGTGGGAGGGCCCTACGAGCAGTACTTC
CASTPNVGGPYEQYF